This T cell receptor beta chain originates from a study of PD-1 blockade in classical Hodgkin lymphoma. Study outcomes and limitations: Factors driving the repertoire differences, possibly disease activity or prior therapy, remain undefined.

On this clone itself: The antigen remains unidentified.

Following autologous stem cell transplantation, relapse occurred in every patient, and exposure to brentuximab vedotin varied. Trimming removed 7 bases from V and 6 bases from J, with 19 bases in between. CDR1 and CDR2 from the germline V gene are SNHLY and FYNNEI. The CDR3 consists of 15 residues. Repertoires were generated with immunoSEQ multiplex PCR, while TCRdb's copy carries only in-frame clones and drops some. The sample contains about 9,900 clones, about 90% of which appear only once. The material sequenced was peripheral blood mononuclear cells (PBMCs), taken at baseline. The V and J genes are TRBV2 and TRBJ2-1, with D possibly matching TRBD1 (5 bases). This clonotype was obtained from a human donor with classical Hodgkin lymphoma. The CDR3 sequence: CASKGHYQTSNEQFF. The CDR3 DNA reads as TGTGCCAGCAAGGGGCACTATCAAACCAGCAATGAGCAGTTCTTC.